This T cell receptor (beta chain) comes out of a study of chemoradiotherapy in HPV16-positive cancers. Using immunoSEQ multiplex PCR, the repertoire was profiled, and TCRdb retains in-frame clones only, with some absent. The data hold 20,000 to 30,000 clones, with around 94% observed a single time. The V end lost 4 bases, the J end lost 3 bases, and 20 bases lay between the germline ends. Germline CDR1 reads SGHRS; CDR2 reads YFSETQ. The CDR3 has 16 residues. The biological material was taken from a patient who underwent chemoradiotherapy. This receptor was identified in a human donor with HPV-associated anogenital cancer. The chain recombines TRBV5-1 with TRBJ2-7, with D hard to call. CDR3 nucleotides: TGCGCCAGCAGCGAGAATGAGGACGGTCCCAACTACGAGCAGTACTTC. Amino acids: CASSENEDGPNYEQYF.